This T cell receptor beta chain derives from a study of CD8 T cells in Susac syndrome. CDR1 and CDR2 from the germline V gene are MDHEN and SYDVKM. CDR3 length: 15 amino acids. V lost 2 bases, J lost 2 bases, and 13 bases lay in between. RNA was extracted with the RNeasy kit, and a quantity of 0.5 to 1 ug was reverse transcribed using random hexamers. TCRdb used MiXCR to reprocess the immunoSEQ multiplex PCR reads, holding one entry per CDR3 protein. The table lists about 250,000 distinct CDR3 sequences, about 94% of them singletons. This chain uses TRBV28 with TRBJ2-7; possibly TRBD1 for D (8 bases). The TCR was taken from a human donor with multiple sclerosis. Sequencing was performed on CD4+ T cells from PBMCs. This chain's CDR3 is CASSLGTGLAYEQYF. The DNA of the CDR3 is TGTGCCAGCAGTTTAGGGACAGGACTAGCCTACGAGCAGTACTTC.